This T cell receptor beta chain was captured in a study of T cell changes during pregnancy in multiple sclerosis (dated by TCRdb to 2018 to 2020). Notes on the research overall: The study examined how the T cell repertoire changed over the course of pregnancy in women with multiple sclerosis.

Of note for this clone: The specificity of this receptor is unknown. The record has no base qualities; no much larger clone is one base away.

V ends up 4 bases short and J 5 bases short, with an unmatched junction base count of 6. Per the germline V gene, MNHEY is the CDR1 and SVGAGI is the CDR2. Reading from cysteine to phenylalanine, the CDR3 counts 14 amino acids. Only CDR3 DNA remains: 42 bases, in frame from the first base. The library was obtained by the immunoSEQ multiplex PCR assay. TCRdb limited this immuneACCESS table to in-frame rearrangements with V and J called. A share of clones is missing; checked studies link under half to unresolved V genes, and the rest is unexplained. This sample lists tens of thousands of clones; around 92% were detected once. In total, the top ten clones hold just over 2% of the sample.

The sequence joins TRBV6-5 to TRBJ2-5; TRBD2 matches 8 bases in the middle. The specimen was peripheral blood, collected after pregnancy. The TCR comes from a female donor with multiple sclerosis, enrolled in a pregnancy study. CDR3 protein: CASSFGLAQETQYF. The base sequence is TGTGCCAGCAGTTTCGGACTAGCTCAGGAGACCCAGTACTTC.